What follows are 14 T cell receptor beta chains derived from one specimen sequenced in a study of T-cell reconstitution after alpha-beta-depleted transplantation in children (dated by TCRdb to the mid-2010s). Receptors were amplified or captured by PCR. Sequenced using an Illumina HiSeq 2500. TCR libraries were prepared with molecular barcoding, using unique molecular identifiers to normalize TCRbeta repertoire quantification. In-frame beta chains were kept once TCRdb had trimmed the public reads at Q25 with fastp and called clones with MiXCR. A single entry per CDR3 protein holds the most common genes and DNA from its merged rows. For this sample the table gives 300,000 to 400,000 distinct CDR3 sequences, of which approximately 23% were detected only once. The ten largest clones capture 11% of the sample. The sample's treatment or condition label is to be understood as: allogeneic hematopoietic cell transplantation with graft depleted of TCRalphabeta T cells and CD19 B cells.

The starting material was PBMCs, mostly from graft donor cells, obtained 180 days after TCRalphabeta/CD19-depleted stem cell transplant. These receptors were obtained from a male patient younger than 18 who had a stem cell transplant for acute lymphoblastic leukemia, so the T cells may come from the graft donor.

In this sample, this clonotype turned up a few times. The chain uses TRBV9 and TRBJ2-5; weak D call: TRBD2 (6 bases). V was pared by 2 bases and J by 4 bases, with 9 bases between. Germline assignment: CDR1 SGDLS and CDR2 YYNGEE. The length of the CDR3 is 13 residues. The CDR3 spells CASSVRLGETQYF. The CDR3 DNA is TGTGCCAGCAGCGTCCGACTAGGAGAGACCCAGTACTTC.

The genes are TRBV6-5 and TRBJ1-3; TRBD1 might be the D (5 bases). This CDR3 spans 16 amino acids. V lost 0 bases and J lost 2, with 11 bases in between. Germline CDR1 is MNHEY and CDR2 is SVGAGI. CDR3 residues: CASSYSWAGTGNTIYF. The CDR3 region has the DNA TGTGCCAGCAGTTACTCGTGGGCAGGGACTGGAAACACCATATATTTT.

CDR3 region: CASSLLAGAGELFF. The CDR3 DNA is TGCGCCAGCAGCTTGCTAGCGGGAGCCGGGGAGCTGTTTTTT. This sequence joins TRBV5-1 and TRBJ2-2, with 10 bases that match TRBD2. Looked up from germline, CDR1 is SGHRS and CDR2 is YFSETQ. V trimming: 1 base; J trimming: 6 bases; junction bases outside the gene matches: 0. This CDR3 spans 14 amino acids.

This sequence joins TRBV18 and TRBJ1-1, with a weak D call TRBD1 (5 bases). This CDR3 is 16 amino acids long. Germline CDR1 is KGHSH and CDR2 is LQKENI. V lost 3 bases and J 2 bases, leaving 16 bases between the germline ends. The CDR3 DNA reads TGTGCCAGCTCACCCCTGGGACCCCCGATAAACACTGAAGCTTTCTTT. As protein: CASSPLGPPINTEAFF. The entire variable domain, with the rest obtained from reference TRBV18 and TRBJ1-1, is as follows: NAGVMQNPRHLVRRRGQEARLRCSPMKGHSHVYWYRQLPEEGLKFMVYLQKENIIDESGMPKERFSAEFPKEGPSILRIQQVVRGDSAAYFCASSPLGPPINTEAFFGQGTRLTVV.

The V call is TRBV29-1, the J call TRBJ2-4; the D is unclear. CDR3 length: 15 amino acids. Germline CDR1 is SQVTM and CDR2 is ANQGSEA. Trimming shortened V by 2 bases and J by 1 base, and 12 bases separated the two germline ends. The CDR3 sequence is CSVESGLGAKNIQYF. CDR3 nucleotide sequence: TGCAGCGTTGAAAGTGGCCTCGGGGCCAAAAACATTCAGTACTTC.

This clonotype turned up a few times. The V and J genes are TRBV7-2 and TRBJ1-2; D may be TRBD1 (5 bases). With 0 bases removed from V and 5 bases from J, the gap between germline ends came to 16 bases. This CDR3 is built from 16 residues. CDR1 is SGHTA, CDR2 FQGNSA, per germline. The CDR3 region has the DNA TGTGCCAGCAGCTTAGCTCCCCAGGGAGGCGGTTATGGCTACACCTTC. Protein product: CASSLAPQGGGYGYTF.

For the CDR3, the DNA is TGCAGTGCTAAAGCGGAACCCACAGATACGCAGTATTTT. As protein: CSAKAEPTDTQYF. The chain links TRBV20-1 to TRBJ2-3, with D possibly TRBD2 on 5 matching bases. Germline V gives CDR1 DFQATT, CDR2 SNEGSKA (reference sequence). The CDR3 is 13 residues long. Between the trimmed V and J ends, which lost 4 bases and 2 bases, there was a span of 10 bases.

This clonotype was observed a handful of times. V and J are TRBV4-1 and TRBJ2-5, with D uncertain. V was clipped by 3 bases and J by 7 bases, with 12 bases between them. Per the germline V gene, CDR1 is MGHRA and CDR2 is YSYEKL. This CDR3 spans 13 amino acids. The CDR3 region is CASSHPTVWTQYF. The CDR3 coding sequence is TGCGCCAGCAGCCATCCGACGGTCTGGACCCAGTACTTC.

This CDR3 is CSVRRPLTGELFF. Written as DNA, the CDR3 is TGCAGCGTTCGGAGGCCCCTCACCGGGGAGCTGTTTTTT. V usage is TRBV29-1 and J usage is TRBJ2-2; TRBD2 might be the D (5 bases). Germline V gene sequence: CDR1 SQVTM, CDR2 ANQGSEA. V shed 5 bases and J shed 4 bases, with 11 bases lying between them. The CDR3 covers 13 residues.

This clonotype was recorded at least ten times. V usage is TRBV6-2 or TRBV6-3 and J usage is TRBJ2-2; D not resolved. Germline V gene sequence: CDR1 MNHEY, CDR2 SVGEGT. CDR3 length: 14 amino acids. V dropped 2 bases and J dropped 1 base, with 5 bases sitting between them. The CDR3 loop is CASSYGMNTGELFF. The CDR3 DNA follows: TGTGCCAGCAGTTACGGGATGAACACCGGGGAGCTGTTTTTT.

The CDR3 coding sequence is TGTGCCATCAGTGAGACCTCGATTCGGGCAGATACGCAGTATTTT. This gives the protein CAISETSIRADTQYF. The V gene is TRBV10-3, the J gene TRBJ2-3; D is unresolved. This CDR3 has 15 residues. The germline V gene has CDR1 ENHRY and CDR2 SYGVKD. The V gene lost 2 bases and the J gene lost 4 bases, with 13 bases spanning the gap.

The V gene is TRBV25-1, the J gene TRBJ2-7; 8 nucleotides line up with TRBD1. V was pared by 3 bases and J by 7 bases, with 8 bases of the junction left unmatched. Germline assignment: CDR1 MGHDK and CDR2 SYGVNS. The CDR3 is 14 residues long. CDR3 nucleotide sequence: TGTGCCAGCAGTGAGGGGCAGGGGGCGGAAGAGCAGTACTTC. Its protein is CASSEGQGAEEQYF.

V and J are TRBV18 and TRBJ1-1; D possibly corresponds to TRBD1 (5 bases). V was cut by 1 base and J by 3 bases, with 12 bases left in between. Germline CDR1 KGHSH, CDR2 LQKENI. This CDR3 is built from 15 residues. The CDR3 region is CASSPREGADTEAFF. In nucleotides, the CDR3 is TGTGCCAGCTCACCACGGGAAGGGGCAGACACTGAAGCTTTCTTT.

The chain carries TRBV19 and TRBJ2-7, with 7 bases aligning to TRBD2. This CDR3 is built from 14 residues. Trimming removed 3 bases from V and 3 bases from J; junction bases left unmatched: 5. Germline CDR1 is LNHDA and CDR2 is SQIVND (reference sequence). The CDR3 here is CASSMGGSIYEQYF. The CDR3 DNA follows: TGTGCCAGTAGTATGGGGGGGAGTATCTACGAGCAGTACTTC. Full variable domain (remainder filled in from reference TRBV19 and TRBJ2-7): DGGITQSPKYLFRKEGQNVTLSCEQNLNHDAMYWYRQDPGQGLRLIYYSQIVNDFQKGDIAEGYSVSREKKESFPLTVTSAQKNPTAFYLCASSMGGSIYEQYFGPGTRLTVT.